The 10 T cell receptor beta chains given below trace back to one sample, sequenced in a study of blood T cell repertoires in COVID-19. Generated by immunoSEQ multiplex PCR, the TCRdb table keeps only in-frame clones and is missing some. The sample yields about 270,000 clones, approximately 89% seen once. Material: peripheral blood. The receptors originated from a woman aged 45-65 years with acute or convalescent COVID-19.

The rearrangement links TRBV7-2 to TRBJ2-1, with TRBD2 identical over 8 bases. Germline loops: CDR1 SGHTA, CDR2 FQGNSA. The CDR3 extends over 15 amino acids. Trimming at V came to 6 bases and at J to 0 bases, leaving 4 bases not matched to a gene. The CDR3 reads CASRSSGSSYNEQFF. CDR3 DNA: TGTGCCAGCAGATCCAGCGGGAGCTCCTACAATGAGCAGTTCTTC.

The chain has TRBV20-1 and TRBJ2-3; unclear D gene. CDR1 is DFQATT and CDR2 is SNEGSKA in the germline V gene (reference sequence). V lost 3 bases and J lost 3, with 13 bases in between. The CDR3 consists of 14 residues. CDR3 sequence: CSASVATRTDTQYF. DNA of the CDR3: TGCAGTGCTAGTGTGGCCACGCGGACAGATACGCAGTATTTT.

The chain combines TRBV24-1 with TRBJ1-5; maybe TRBD1 (5 bases). CDR1 and CDR2 from the germline V gene are KGHDR and SFDVKD. V was clipped by 9 bases and J by 5 bases, with 13 bases between them. The CDR3 sequence is 13 residues long. CDR3 sequence reads: CATAVQADQPQHF. DNA for the CDR3: TGTGCCACCGCCGTACAGGCTGATCAGCCCCAGCATTTT.

The chain combines TRBV5-1 with TRBJ1-2; D gene unclear. The CDR3 extends over 15 amino acids. V was clipped by 0 bases and J by 10 bases, with 19 bases between them. Germline V CDR1 and CDR2: SGHRS, YFSETQ. For the CDR3, the DNA is TGCGCCAGCAGCTTGGTGCGGGGTAGTAATCTAGACTACACCTTC. This translates into CASSLVRGSNLDYTF. The whole variable domain, filled in from reference TRBV5-1 and TRBJ1-2, reads KAGVTQTPRYLIKTRGQQVTLSCSPISGHRSVSWYQQTPGQGLQFLFEYFSETQRNKGNFPGRFSGRQFSNSRSEMNVSTLELGDSALYLCASSLVRGSNLDYTFGSGTRLTVV.

The V and J genes are TRBV27 and TRBJ1-6; perhaps TRBD1 as D (5 bases). The V gene lost 4 bases and the J gene lost 6 bases, with 10 bases spanning the gap. The germline V gene has CDR1 MNHEY and CDR2 SMNVEV (reference sequence). The CDR3 sequence is 14 residues long. In nucleotides, the CDR3 is TGTGCCAGCAGTTACAGGTCGAGTAATTCACCCCTCCACTTT. It translates to CASSYRSSNSPLHF.

V and J are TRBV28 and TRBJ2-2, with a tentative D call TRBD1 (5 bases). CDR1 is MDHEN and CDR2 is SYDVKM in the germline V gene. Trimming pared 5 bases from V and 5 bases from J, leaving 6 bases between. The CDR3 totals 12 residues. In DNA form, the CDR3 reads TGTGCCAGCAGTGCAGGGACCGGGGAGCTGTTTTTT. Translation gives CASSAGTGELFF.

This clone was detected only a few times. The gene calls are TRBV5-1 and TRBJ1-2, with D tentatively TRBD1 (6 bases). Germline V gene sequence: CDR1 SGHRS, CDR2 YFSETQ. Trimming cost V 0 bases and J 0 bases, with 15 bases left between them. CDR3 length equals 17 residues. CDR3 DNA: TGCGCCAGCAGCTTGGAGGCAGGGGCAAACGCTAACTATGGCTACACCTTC. This encodes CASSLEAGANANYGYTF.

The J gene is TRBJ2-4, the V gene TRBV7-2, with TRBD1 matching over 8 bases. The CDR3 is 16 residues long. Germline V gene sequence: CDR1 SGHTA, CDR2 FQGNSA. Trimming removed 1 base from V and 5 bases from J; junction bases left unmatched: 7. CDR3 region: CASSLEARGLENIQYF. In DNA, the CDR3 is TGTGCCAGCAGCTTAGAGGCCAGGGGGCTCGAAAACATTCAGTACTTC.

The chain links TRBV9 to TRBJ2-1; tentatively, D is TRBD2 (5 bases). Germline CDR1 and CDR2: SGDLS and YYNGEE. The CDR3 length is 16 residues. Deletions cut 0 bases from V and 0 bases from J, with 10 bases between. This CDR3 reads CASSVDEGSSYNEQFF. The CDR3 nucleotides read TGTGCCAGCAGCGTAGATGAGGGTAGCTCCTACAATGAGCAGTTCTTC.

The chain carries TRBV27 and TRBJ2-3; 9 bases match TRBD1. The CDR3 totals 20 residues. The V gene end was trimmed by 3 bases and the J gene end by 7 bases; junction bases not matched to a gene: 23. Germline CDR1 and CDR2: MNHEY and SMNVEV (reference sequence). CDR3 sequence (DNA): TGTGCCAGCAGTTTGGGCGCCGGGACAGGGTTTTGGATCACCAATCATACGCAGTATTTT. This sequence encodes CASSLGAGTGFWITNHTQYF.